This T cell receptor (beta chain) was retrieved from a study of T cells in tuberculosis (dated by TCRdb to the late 2010s). Regarding the research as a whole: In the study, CD1B tetramers and high-throughput TCR immunosequencing were combined to characterize T cells specific for the mycobacterial lipid antigen glucose monomycolate (GMM). PBMC from patients with active tuberculosis were archived either before the start of standard anti-tuberculosis treatment or within 7 days of starting that treatment. In a South African clinical cohort, IGRA-negative adolescents, IGRA-positive adolescents with latent tuberculosis and adults with active tuberculosis were compared, with some 11 people in each group. The paper's findings and limits, for the study overall: Active tuberculosis TCR-alpha repertoires showed smaller mean NN-distances to GMM-specific TCRs than IGRA-negative controls, suggesting clonal expansion of these TCRs. The smaller NN-distances in active tuberculosis patients were driven in part by shorter CDR3-alpha lengths, while the difference seen for TCR-beta was not statistically significant. Clinical samples were selected based on which cryopreserved specimens were available, and the active tuberculosis cases were adults whereas the controls were adolescents. An accuracy of approximately 87% (AUROC roughly 0.9) was reached by a classifier using the diverse GMM-specific repertoire, compared with 70% accuracy when GEM motif frequencies were used.

The immunoSEQ multiplex PCR assay was used to generate TCR libraries, with TCR-beta and/or TCR-alpha/delta assays applied to each sample. Amplified TCR libraries were sequenced on the Illumina high-throughput platform. As for the authors' bioinformatics: Clustering and dimensionality reduction relied on pairwise TCRdist distances among GMM-specific receptors from T cells that were either sorted ex vivo or expanded in vitro. Each clinical repertoire received a mean NN-distance score, defined as the average TCRdist to the nearest 10% of tetramer-positive reference sequences. To compute GEM TCR motif frequency, the fraction of unique TCRs matching known GEM sequences by V/J usage and CDR3 length was calculated. Linear discriminant analysis with leave-one-out cross-validation, implemented in scikit-learn, was used to classify active tuberculosis. Imported from immuneACCESS, the table was reduced by TCRdb to in-frame sequences with V and J called. These copies leave out some clones; in studies compared against another copy, an unresolved V gene accounts for under half, and the cause of the remainder is not known. D and trimming were read from the DNA, whereas the V and J calls and clone size are those reported in that table. For this sample the table gives some 30,000 clones, of which about 92% were detected only once. Of the sample, roughly 6.6% falls within the top ten clones.

Via the germline V gene, CDR1 is SGHDT and CDR2 YYEEEE. Inclusive of the bounding cysteine and phenylalanine, the CDR3 is 18 residues long. The read is trimmed to its CDR3 DNA, 54 bases read in frame from base 1. The junction shows trimming of 3 bases on V and 5 bases on J, plus 21 bases between the germline ends. As concerns this clone: The antigen this receptor binds is unknown. No per-base quality is available; no much larger clone lies one base away.

What this sample's time point label stands for: new active TB diagnosis, blood taken before or within 7 days of starting treatment. The active tuberculosis patients were newly diagnosed, HIV-seronegative South African adults aged 18 years or older. Active tuberculosis was confirmed by positive sputum smear microscopy and/or positive M. tuberculosis culture. Immunosequencing of unsorted cryopreserved PBMC covered, on average, roughly 93,000 T cells per clinical donor. The material was PBMCs, obtained at tuberculosis diagnosis. The V and J genes are TRBV5-6 and TRBJ2-6; the D region possibly corresponds to TRBD2 (5 bases align). The clonotype comes from an adult with tuberculosis. CDR3 loop: CASSWLRTGSLWANVLTF. The bases are TGTGCCAGCAGCTGGCTCCGGACTGGATCGTTATGGGCCAACGTCCTGACTTTC. The reference TRBV5-6 and TRBJ2-6 proteins fill in what lies around the CDR3, so the full variable domain reads DAGVTQSPTHLIKTRGQQVTLRCSPKSGHDTVSWYQQALGQGPQFIFQYYEEEERQRGNFPDRFSGHQFPNYSSELNVNALLLGDSALYLCASSWLRTGSLWANVLTFGAGSRLTVL.